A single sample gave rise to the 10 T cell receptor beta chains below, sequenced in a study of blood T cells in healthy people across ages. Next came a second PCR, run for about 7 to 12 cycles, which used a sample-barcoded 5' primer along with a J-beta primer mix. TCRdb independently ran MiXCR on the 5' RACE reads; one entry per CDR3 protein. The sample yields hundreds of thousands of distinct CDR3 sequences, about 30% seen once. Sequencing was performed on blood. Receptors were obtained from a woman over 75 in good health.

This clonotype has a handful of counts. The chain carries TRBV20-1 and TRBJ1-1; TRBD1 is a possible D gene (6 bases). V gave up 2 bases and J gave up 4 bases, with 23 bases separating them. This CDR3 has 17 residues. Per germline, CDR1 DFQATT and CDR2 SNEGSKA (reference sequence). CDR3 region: CSARHQRGGVKGTEAFF. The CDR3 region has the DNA TGCAGTGCTAGACACCAGAGGGGGGGCGTAAAGGGCACTGAAGCTTTCTTT.

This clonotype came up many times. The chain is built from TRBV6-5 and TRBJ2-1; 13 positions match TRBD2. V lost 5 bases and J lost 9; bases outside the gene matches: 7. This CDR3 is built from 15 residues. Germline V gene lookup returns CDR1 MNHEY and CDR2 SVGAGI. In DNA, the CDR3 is TGTGCCAGCAGTACCGGACTAGCGGGGGTGGGTGAGCAGTTCTTC. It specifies CASSTGLAGVGEQFF.

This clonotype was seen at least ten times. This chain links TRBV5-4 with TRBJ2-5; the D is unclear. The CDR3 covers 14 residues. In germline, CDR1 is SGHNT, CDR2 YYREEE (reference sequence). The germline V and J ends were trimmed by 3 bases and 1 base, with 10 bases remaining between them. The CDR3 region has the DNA TGTGCCAGCAGCTGGGCAGGCGGCCAAGAGACCCAGTACTTC. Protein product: CASSWAGGQETQYF.

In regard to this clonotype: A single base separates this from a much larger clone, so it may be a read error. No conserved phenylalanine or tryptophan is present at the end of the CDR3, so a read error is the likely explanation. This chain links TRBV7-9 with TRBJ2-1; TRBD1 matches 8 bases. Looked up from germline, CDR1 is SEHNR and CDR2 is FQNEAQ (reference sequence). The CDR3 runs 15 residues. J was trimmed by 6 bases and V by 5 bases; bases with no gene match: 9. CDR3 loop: CASSDSLQGGNEQFS. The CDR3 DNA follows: TGTGCCAGCAGCGATTCACTACAGGGGGGCAATGAGCAGTTCTCC.

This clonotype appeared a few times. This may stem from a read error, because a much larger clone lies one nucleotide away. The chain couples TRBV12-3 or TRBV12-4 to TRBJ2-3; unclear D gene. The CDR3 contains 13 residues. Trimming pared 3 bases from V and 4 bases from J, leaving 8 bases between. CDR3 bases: TGTGCCAGCAGTTTCGTCAGTTCAGATACGCAGTATTTT. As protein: CASSFVSSDTQYF.

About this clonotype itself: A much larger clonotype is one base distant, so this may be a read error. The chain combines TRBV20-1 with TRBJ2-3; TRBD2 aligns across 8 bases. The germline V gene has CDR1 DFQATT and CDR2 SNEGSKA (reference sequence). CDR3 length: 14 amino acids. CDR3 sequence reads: CGARVAGGPDTQYF. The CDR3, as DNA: TGCGGTGCTAGAGTGGCGGGGGGCCCAGATACGCAGTATTTT.

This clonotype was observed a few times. CDR3 sequence: CSARDHRDWYQPQHF. As DNA, the CDR3 is TGCAGTGCTAGAGATCATAGGGATTGGTATCAGCCCCAGCATTTT. V usage is TRBV20-1 and J usage is TRBJ1-5; no clear D. CDR1 and CDR2 from the germline V gene are DFQATT and SNEGSKA (reference sequence). Trimming pared 0 bases from V and 5 bases from J, leaving 14 bases between. The CDR3 has 15 amino acids.

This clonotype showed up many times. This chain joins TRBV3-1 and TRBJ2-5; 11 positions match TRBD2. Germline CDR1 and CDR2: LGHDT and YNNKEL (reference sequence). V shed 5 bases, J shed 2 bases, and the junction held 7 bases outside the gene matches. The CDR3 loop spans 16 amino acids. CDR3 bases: TGTGCCAGCAGCACACGACTAGCGGGGTTACAAGAGACCCAGTACTTC. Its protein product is CASSTRLAGLQETQYF.

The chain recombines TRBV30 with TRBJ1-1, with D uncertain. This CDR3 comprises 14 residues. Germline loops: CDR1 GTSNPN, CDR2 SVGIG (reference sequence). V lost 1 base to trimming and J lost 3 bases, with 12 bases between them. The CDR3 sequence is CAWSGGGGYTEAFF. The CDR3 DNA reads TGTGCCTGGAGTGGGGGAGGAGGGTACACTGAAGCTTTCTTT.

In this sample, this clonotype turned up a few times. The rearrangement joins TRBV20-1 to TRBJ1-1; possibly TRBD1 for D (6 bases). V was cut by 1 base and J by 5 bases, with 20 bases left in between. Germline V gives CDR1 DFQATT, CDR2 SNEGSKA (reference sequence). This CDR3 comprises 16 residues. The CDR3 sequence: CSARGNRGALETEAFF. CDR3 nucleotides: TGCAGTGCTAGAGGGAATCGGGGGGCGCTGGAGACTGAAGCTTTCTTT.